Here is one T cell receptor beta chain with its context. Assay: immunoSEQ multiplex PCR; the TCRdb copy retains only in-frame clones and omits some. Found here are about 130,000 clones, about four fifths of them singletons; the top ten hold 3% to 3.5%. The record originates from a study of blood T cell repertoires in COVID-19. The CDR3 is 15 amino acids. The V and J ends lost 6 bases and 4 bases, in that order; junction bases with no gene match: 6. Germline V gives CDR1 SGHRS, CDR2 YFSETQ. This receptor was taken from a woman aged 80 or over with acute or convalescent COVID-19. Specimen: peripheral blood. The genes are TRBV5-1 and TRBJ2-3; 12 positions agree with TRBD2. DNA of the CDR3: TGCGCCAGCACCAAGACTAGCGGGGGAGCAGATACGCAGTATTTT. It codes for CASTKTSGGADTQYF.